The rows below give T cell receptor beta chains drawn from one sample of a study of blood T cell repertoires in COVID-19. Profiled with immunoSEQ multiplex PCR; TCRdb holds only in-frame clones, not every one. The repertoire holds fewer than 350,000 clones, approximately 80% seen once, with under 3% in the top ten. The sample comprised peripheral blood. Receptors originate from a woman aged 60-70 years with active or convalescent COVID-19. Each CDR3 is given with its conserved first and last residue. The order of the fields is CDR3 DNA, CDR3 protein, J gene, V gene, clone size, D gene. D genes are given only for firm matches. The size of a clone is reported for some rows only, either as once, few or many, or as a class for expanded clones.

CDR3 DNA: TGTGCCAGCATCCCCGACAGCTCCCCCCCTACGAATGGCTACACCTTC
CDR3 protein: CASIPDSSPPTNGYTF
J gene: TRBJ1-2
V gene: TRBV7-9
clone size: -
D gene: -

CDR3 DNA: TGTGCCAGCAGCGGGACAGGGGGAAACAATGAGCAGTTCTTC
CDR3 protein: CASSGTGGNNEQFF
J gene: TRBJ2-1
V gene: TRBV6-5
clone size: -
D gene: TRBD1

CDR3 DNA: TGTGCCTCGACTGGCGGGGGACTTCAACAACCAAATACGCAGTATTTT
CDR3 protein: CASTGGGLQQPNTQYF
J gene: TRBJ2-3
V gene: TRBV4-2
clone size: -
D gene: TRBD2

CDR3 DNA: TGTGCCAGCTCGCCGAGACAGTCCTACGAGCAGTACTTC
CDR3 protein: CASSPRQSYEQYF
J gene: TRBJ2-7
V gene: TRBV18
clone size: -
D gene: -

CDR3 DNA: TGTGCCAGCTCACCAACAAGGGATTGGGGCTCCGAGCAGTACTTC
CDR3 protein: CASSPTRDWGSEQYF
J gene: TRBJ2-7
V gene: TRBV18
clone size: -
D gene: -

CDR3 DNA: TGTGCCAGTAGGCTGCTCCCCGACGGAGGCCCCGGGGAGCTGTTTTTT
CDR3 protein: CASRLLPDGGPGELFF
J gene: TRBJ2-2
V gene: TRBV19
clone size: -
D gene: -

CDR3 DNA: TGTGCCAGCAGCCTCGGAGGAGGGGACTACAATGAGCAGTTCTTC
CDR3 protein: CASSLGGGDYNEQFF
J gene: TRBJ2-1
V gene: TRBV11-2
clone size: -
D gene: -

CDR3 DNA: TGTGCCAGCAGTTACTCGAAGGCCCGGGACGAGCAGTACTTC
CDR3 protein: CASSYSKARDEQYF
J gene: TRBJ2-7
V gene: TRBV6-5
clone size: -
D gene: -

CDR3 DNA: TGTGCCATCAGTGGGACAGGGGGAAGATACACTGAAGCTTTCTTT
CDR3 protein: CAISGTGGRYTEAFF
J gene: TRBJ1-1
V gene: TRBV10-3
clone size: -
D gene: TRBD1

CDR3 DNA: TGTGCCAGCAGCTTCCGCCCCGGCACTGAAGCTTTCTTT
CDR3 protein: CASSFRPGTEAFF
J gene: TRBJ1-1
V gene: TRBV3-1/TRBV3-2
clone size: -
D gene: -

CDR3 DNA: TGTGCCAGCAGCTTCGAAATCCGGGGAGGGCATTCACCCCTCCACTTT
CDR3 protein: CASSFEIRGGHSPLHF
J gene: TRBJ1-6
V gene: TRBV7-6
clone size: -
D gene: -

CDR3 DNA: TGCGCCAGCAGCCAAGTCCGACAGGGCAATCAGCCCCAGCATTTT
CDR3 protein: CASSQVRQGNQPQHF
J gene: TRBJ1-5
V gene: TRBV4-1
clone size: -
D gene: -

CDR3 DNA: TGTGCCAGCAGCTTTGGCTCCGGGGGGGGCATCGTTACGCAGTATTTT
CDR3 protein: CASSFGSGGGIVTQYF
J gene: TRBJ2-3
V gene: TRBV7-6
clone size: -
D gene: TRBD2

CDR3 DNA: TGTGCCAGCAGCTACACCGATTATGGCTACACCTTC
CDR3 protein: CASSYTDYGYTF
J gene: TRBJ1-2
V gene: TRBV11-2
clone size: -
D gene: -

CDR3 DNA: TGCGCCAGCAGCTTGTTTTCTGGGGGCTTGGAAAAACTGTTTTTT
CDR3 protein: CASSLFSGGLEKLFF
J gene: TRBJ1-4
V gene: TRBV5-1
clone size: -
D gene: -

CDR3 DNA: TGTGCCAGCTCACCACTTGGACAGGGCGGCTCTGGAAACACCATATATTTT
CDR3 protein: CASSPLGQGGSGNTIYF
J gene: TRBJ1-3
V gene: TRBV18
clone size: -
D gene: TRBD1

CDR3 DNA: TGTGCCAGCAGCCTTCTAACAGGGTCAACTAATGAAAAACTGTTTTTT
CDR3 protein: CASSLLTGSTNEKLFF
J gene: TRBJ1-4
V gene: TRBV6-6
clone size: -
D gene: -

CDR3 DNA: TGCAGCGTCGCCGGGACAGTGAACACCGGGGAGCTGTTTTTT
CDR3 protein: CSVAGTVNTGELFF
J gene: TRBJ2-2
V gene: TRBV29-1
clone size: many
D gene: TRBD1

CDR3 DNA: TGTGCCAGCAGTCGGGACAGGGGGCTAGGGGAGACCCAGTACTTC
CDR3 protein: CASSRDRGLGETQYF
J gene: TRBJ2-5
V gene: TRBV6-2/TRBV6-3
clone size: -
D gene: TRBD1

CDR3 DNA: TGTGCCAGCAGCCTACTAAGGGACAGGGTCTATGGCTACACCTTC
CDR3 protein: CASSLLRDRVYGYTF
J gene: TRBJ1-2
V gene: TRBV3-1/TRBV3-2
clone size: -
D gene: TRBD1

CDR3 DNA: TGCAGCGCCCCGGGTAGGGGTAATGAAAAACTGTTTTTT
CDR3 protein: CSAPGRGNEKLFF
J gene: TRBJ1-4
V gene: TRBV29-1
clone size: -
D gene: -

CDR3 DNA: TGCGCCAGCAGCCAAGATTGGAGTAGCGGGGGAACCTACAATGAGCAGTTCTTC
CDR3 protein: CASSQDWSSGGTYNEQFF
J gene: TRBJ2-1
V gene: TRBV4-3
clone size: -
D gene: TRBD2

CDR3 DNA: TGCAGCGTTGAAGAGGGCAGGGGCAACTACGAGCAGTACTTC
CDR3 protein: CSVEEGRGNYEQYF
J gene: TRBJ2-7
V gene: TRBV29-1
clone size: -
D gene: -

CDR3 DNA: TGCGCCAGCAGCCTTGGACTGGGGGGAACCTACAATGAGCAGTTCTTC
CDR3 protein: CASSLGLGGTYNEQFF
J gene: TRBJ2-1
V gene: TRBV5-1
clone size: -
D gene: -

CDR3 DNA: TGCGCCAGCAGCCTCTCAGCAAGGGGCGGCTACACCTTC
CDR3 protein: CASSLSARGGYTF
J gene: TRBJ1-2
V gene: TRBV4-3
clone size: -
D gene: -

CDR3 DNA: TGTGCCACCACAGGGGGCGGCACTGAAGCTTTCTTT
CDR3 protein: CATTGGGTEAFF
J gene: TRBJ1-1
V gene: TRBV27
clone size: -
D gene: TRBD1

CDR3 DNA: TGCGCCAGCAGCCAAGGCCCAGGTTATAGCAATCAGCCCCAGCATTTT
CDR3 protein: CASSQGPGYSNQPQHF
J gene: TRBJ1-5
V gene: TRBV4-1
clone size: few
D gene: -

CDR3 DNA: TGCGCCAGCAGCGCCGCAGGGGCTGAAGCTTTCTTT
CDR3 protein: CASSAAGAEAFF
J gene: TRBJ1-1
V gene: TRBV4-1
clone size: -
D gene: -

CDR3 DNA: TGTGCCAGCAGCTCGGCGGGGACCGGCTATGGCTACACCTTC
CDR3 protein: CASSSAGTGYGYTF
J gene: TRBJ1-2
V gene: TRBV5-6
clone size: -
D gene: -

CDR3 DNA: TGCAGTGCTACTGACTCGGGGGCTGGAAACACCATATATTTT
CDR3 protein: CSATDSGAGNTIYF
J gene: TRBJ1-3
V gene: TRBV20-1
clone size: -
D gene: -

CDR3 DNA: TGTGCCAGCAGCTTAAGGGGGACGGCTGGCGGGGAGCTGTTTTTT
CDR3 protein: CASSLRGTAGGELFF
J gene: TRBJ2-2
V gene: TRBV11-3
clone size: -
D gene: -

CDR3 DNA: TGTGCCAGTAACGCCGGAGGAACAGTCGGAAACACCATATATTTT
CDR3 protein: CASNAGGTVGNTIYF
J gene: TRBJ1-3
V gene: TRBV19
clone size: -
D gene: -

CDR3 DNA: TGCAGTGCTAGTGGCCAGGGGACAGCGAGCTCCTACGAGCAGTACTTC
CDR3 protein: CSASGQGTASSYEQYF
J gene: TRBJ2-7
V gene: TRBV20-1
clone size: -
D gene: TRBD1

CDR3 DNA: TGTGCCAGCAGTATAGCGGCGGCGAACACAGATACGCAGTATTTT
CDR3 protein: CASSIAAANTDTQYF
J gene: TRBJ2-3
V gene: TRBV28
clone size: -
D gene: -

CDR3 DNA: TGTGCCAGCTCTACGGGAGGCCACTATGGCTACACCTTC
CDR3 protein: CASSTGGHYGYTF
J gene: TRBJ1-2
V gene: TRBV12-3/TRBV12-4
clone size: -
D gene: -

CDR3 DNA: TGTGCCATCAGTGTGGCGGGGAGCACAGATACGCAGTATTTT
CDR3 protein: CAISVAGSTDTQYF
J gene: TRBJ2-3
V gene: TRBV10-3
clone size: -
D gene: -

CDR3 DNA: TGTGCCAGCAGTTTACGACAATCGGGCAGGGGAACTGAAGCTTTCTTT
CDR3 protein: CASSLRQSGRGTEAFF
J gene: TRBJ1-1
V gene: TRBV28
clone size: -
D gene: -

CDR3 DNA: TGTGCCAGCACCCCCCGGGGGGGGGAGGGTGAAAAACTGTTTTTT
CDR3 protein: CASTPRGGEGEKLFF
J gene: TRBJ1-4
V gene: TRBV9
clone size: -
D gene: -

CDR3 DNA: TGTGCCAGCTCACAACAGGGTTTGGAGACCCAGTACTTC
CDR3 protein: CASSQQGLETQYF
J gene: TRBJ2-5
V gene: TRBV18
clone size: few
D gene: -

CDR3 DNA: TGTGCCAGCAGCAGGAACCGGGACAGGGATGCTGGCTACACCTTC
CDR3 protein: CASSRNRDRDAGYTF
J gene: TRBJ1-2
V gene: TRBV5-5
clone size: few
D gene: TRBD1

CDR3 DNA: TGTGCCTGGGCTCCGGACAGGGCTGGAAGATCACCCCTCCACTTT
CDR3 protein: CAWAPDRAGRSPLHF
J gene: TRBJ1-6
V gene: TRBV30
clone size: -
D gene: TRBD1

CDR3 DNA: TGTGCCAGCAGCCCGACAGGGATTGGTGCAGATACGCAGTATTTT
CDR3 protein: CASSPTGIGADTQYF
J gene: TRBJ2-3
V gene: TRBV28
clone size: -
D gene: TRBD1